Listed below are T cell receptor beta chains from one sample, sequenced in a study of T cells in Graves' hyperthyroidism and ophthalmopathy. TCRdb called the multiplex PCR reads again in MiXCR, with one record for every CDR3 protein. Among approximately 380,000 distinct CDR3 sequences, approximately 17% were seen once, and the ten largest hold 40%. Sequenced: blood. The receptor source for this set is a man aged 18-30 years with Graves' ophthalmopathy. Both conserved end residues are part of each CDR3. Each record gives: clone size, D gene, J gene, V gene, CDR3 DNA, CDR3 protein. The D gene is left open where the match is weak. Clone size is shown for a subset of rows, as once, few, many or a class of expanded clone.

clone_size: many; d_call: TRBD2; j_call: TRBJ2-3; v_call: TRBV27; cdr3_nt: TGTGCCAGCAGTCCCCTTGTGACTAGCGGGGGGCCAGATACGCAGTATTTT; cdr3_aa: CASSPLVTSGGPDTQYF
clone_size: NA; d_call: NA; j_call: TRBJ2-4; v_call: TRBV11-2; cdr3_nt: TGTGCCAGCAGCTCGGGGCCGAAAAACATTCAGTACTTC; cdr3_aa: CASSSGPKNIQYF
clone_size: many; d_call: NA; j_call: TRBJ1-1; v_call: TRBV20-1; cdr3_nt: TGCAGTGCTCCTTCCCGTCCCACCCGAGGGAACACTGAAGCTTTCTTT; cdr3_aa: CSAPSRPTRGNTEAFF
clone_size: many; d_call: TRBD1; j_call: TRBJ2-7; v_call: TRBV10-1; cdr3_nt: TGCGCCAGCAGTACCTTGGACAGGCCCTACGAGCAGTACTTC; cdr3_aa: CASSTLDRPYEQYF
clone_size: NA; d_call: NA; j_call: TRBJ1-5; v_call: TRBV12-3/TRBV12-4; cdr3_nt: TGTGCCAGCAATACATCCGGGGGGCGCGATCAGCCCCAGCATTTT; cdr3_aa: CASNTSGGRDQPQHF
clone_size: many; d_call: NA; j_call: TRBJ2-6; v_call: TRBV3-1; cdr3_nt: TGTGCCAGCAGCCAAGACAGTTCTGGGGCCAACGTCCTGACTTTC; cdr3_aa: CASSQDSSGANVLTF
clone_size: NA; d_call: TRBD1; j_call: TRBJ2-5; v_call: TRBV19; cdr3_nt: TGTGCCAGTAGTGAGGGACAGGGTGAGACCCAGTACTTC; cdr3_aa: CASSEGQGETQYF
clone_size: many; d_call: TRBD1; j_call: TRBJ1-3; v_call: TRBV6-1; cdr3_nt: TGTGCCGGCAGACAGGGAACTCCGAGCTCTGGAAACACCATATATTTT; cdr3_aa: CAGRQGTPSSGNTIYF
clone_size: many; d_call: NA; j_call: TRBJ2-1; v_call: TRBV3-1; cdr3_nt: TGTGCCAGCAGCCAATCGGACACAGGCCTTACTGAGCAGTTCTTC; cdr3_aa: CASSQSDTGLTEQFF
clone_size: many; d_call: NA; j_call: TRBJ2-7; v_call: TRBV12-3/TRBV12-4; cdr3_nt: TGTGCCAGCAGTTCCCCCCCTGGCGAGCAGTACTTC; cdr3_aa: CASSSPPGEQYF
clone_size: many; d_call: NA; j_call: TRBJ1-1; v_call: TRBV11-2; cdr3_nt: TGTGCCAGCAGCTTAGATGGGTTGGGGTCTTTCTTT; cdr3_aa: CASSLDGLGSFF
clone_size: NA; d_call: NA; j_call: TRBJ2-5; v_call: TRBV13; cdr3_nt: TGTGCCAGCAGCCCCCCCCAGGGAGCAGTGGGTCAAGAGACCCAGTACTTC; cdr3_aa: CASSPPQGAVGQETQYF
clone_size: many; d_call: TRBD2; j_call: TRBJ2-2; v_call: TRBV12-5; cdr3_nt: TGTGCTAGTGGTTTGGTACTAGCGGGGGCCTTCCCCGGGGAGCTGTTTTTT; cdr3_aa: CASGLVLAGAFPGELFF
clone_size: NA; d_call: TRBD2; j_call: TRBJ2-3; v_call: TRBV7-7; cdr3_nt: TGTGCTAGCAGCAAACCTAGTAGCGGGGGGCGCACAGATACGCAGTATTTT; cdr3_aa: CASSKPSSGGRTDTQYF
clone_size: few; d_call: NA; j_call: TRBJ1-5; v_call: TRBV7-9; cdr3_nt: TGTGCCAGCAGCTACTATAGCAATCAGCCCCAGCATTTT; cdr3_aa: CASSYYSNQPQHF
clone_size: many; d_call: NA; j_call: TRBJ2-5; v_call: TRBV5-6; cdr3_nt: TGTGCCAGCAGCGCCGCGGGGGCAGAGACCCAGTACTTC; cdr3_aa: CASSAAGAETQYF
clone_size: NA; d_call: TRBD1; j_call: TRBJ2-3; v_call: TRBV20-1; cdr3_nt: TGCAGTGCTAGAGATTGGTCCAGGGGGATTCGCACAGATACGCAGTATTTT; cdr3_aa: CSARDWSRGIRTDTQYF
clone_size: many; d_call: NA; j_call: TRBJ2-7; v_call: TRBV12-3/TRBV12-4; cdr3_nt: TGTGCCAGCAGTTGGGGGACCTACGAGCAGTACTTC; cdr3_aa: CASSWGTYEQYF
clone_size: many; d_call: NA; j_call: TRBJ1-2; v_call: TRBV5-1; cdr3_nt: TGCGCCAGCAGCTTGGGGCCCAGGGGCGGCGGAGGAGGCTACACCTTC; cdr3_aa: CASSLGPRGGGGGYTF
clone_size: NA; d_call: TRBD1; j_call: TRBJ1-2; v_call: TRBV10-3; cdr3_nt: TGTGCCATCAGTGAGAAAACAGGGGGCGGCTACACCTTC; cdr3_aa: CAISEKTGGGYTF
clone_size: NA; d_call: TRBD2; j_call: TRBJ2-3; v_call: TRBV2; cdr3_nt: TGTGCCAGCAGTACAAAACCGGGACTAGCGGGACCAAGCACAGATACGCAGTATTTT; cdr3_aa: CASSTKPGLAGPSTDTQYF
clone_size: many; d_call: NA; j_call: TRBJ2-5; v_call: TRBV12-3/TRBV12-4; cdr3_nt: TGTGCCAGCAGCACTTTGCGCAGGGCGGCCGAGACCCAGTACTTC; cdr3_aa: CASSTLRRAAETQYF
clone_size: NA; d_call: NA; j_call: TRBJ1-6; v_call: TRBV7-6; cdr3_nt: TGTGCCAGCAGGGCCGAGGCGGGACAATATAATTCACCCCTCCACTTT; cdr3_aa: CASRAEAGQYNSPLHF
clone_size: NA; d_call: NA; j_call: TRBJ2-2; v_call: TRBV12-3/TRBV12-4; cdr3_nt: NA; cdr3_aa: CASSPAGGRTPGSCFF
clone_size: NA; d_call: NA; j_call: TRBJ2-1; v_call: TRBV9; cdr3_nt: TGTGCCAGCAGCGGAGGACCGGGGGTCGGCTACAATGAGCAGTTCTTC; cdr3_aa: CASSGGPGVGYNEQFF
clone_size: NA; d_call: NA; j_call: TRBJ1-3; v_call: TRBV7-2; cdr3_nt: TGTGCCAGCAGCCCCGTGGGTTTCTCTGGAAACACCATATATTTT; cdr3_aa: CASSPVGFSGNTIYF
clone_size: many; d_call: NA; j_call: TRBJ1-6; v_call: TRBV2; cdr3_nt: TGTGCCAGCAACCCAACGGGACACTCCAATTCACCCCTCCACTTT; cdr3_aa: CASNPTGHSNSPLHF